This T cell receptor (beta chain) is from a study of T cells expressing NK-cell markers (TCRdb year 2020). Broadly, across the study: In sorted CD3+CD56+NKG2C+, CD3+CD56+NKG2C- and CD3+CD56-NKG2C+ T-cell subsets from eight or nine donors, TCR beta-chain repertoires were profiled. Of the eight sequenced donors, seven were found to be HCMV-seropositive and one was found to be HCMV-seronegative. The eight sequenced donors were randomly selected healthy volunteers, three men and five women. The libraries were sequenced on Illumina HiSeq 2000/2500, MiSeq or NextSeq, producing 2 x 150 bp reads.

Sequenced using an Illumina HiSeq 2000. 5'RACE template switching, by which a universal primer site and unique molecular identifiers were added, was used to make TCR beta cDNA libraries. cDNA synthesis was primed from the TCR beta constant segment and was followed by two successive PCR amplification steps. As for the authors' bioinformatics: MIGEC was used to demultiplex reads and group reads by UMI, and MiTCR was used to assemble and quantify clonotypes. To remove erroneous sequences, TCR cDNA sequences were retained only when supported by two or more reads. The tcR package was used for downstream repertoire analysis, with clonotypes matched between fractions based on CDR3 nucleotide sequence plus V segment. VDJmatch was used to annotate antigen specificity against VDJdb, with one amino acid substitution allowed in CDR3. TCRdb reprocessed the reads, and each CDR3 protein sequence is entered once, without DNA. What appears here as the V and J calls and clone size reflects TCRdb's work, not the paper's. The sample's own table lists approximately 170,000 distinct CDR3 sequences. The top ten constitute 20% to 25% of the sample.

To determine HCMV serostatus, a commercial ELISA kit was used to detect HCMV-specific IgG in serum. Ficoll density gradient centrifugation was used to isolate peripheral blood mononuclear cells from blood. Comments on this clonotype: Its specific antigen is unknown.

Broad study findings and their caveats: It remained unclear whether the expanded NKG2C-expressing T cell clones were specific for HCMV antigens. In roughly 6 donors, the dominant CD3+CD56+NKG2C+ clonotypes ranked among the top 10 CD8+ clonotypes, making up about 1.0-7.5% of CD8+ T cells. Those dominant clonotypes were again the most abundant among CD3+CD56-NKG2C+ cells in a handful of donors, at roughly 25-65%.

According to the germline V gene, CDR1 reads SGHTA and CDR2 reads FQGNSA. The CDR3 runs 17 amino acids, cysteine and phenylalanine included. No DNA was logged. The sequence joins TRBV7-2 to TRBJ2-3; as DNA is missing, the TRBD1 call by TCRdb cannot be tested. The source material was blood T cells: a sorted CD56 or NKG2C T cell subset, CD4+ or CD8+ T cells, or bulk PBMC T cells (not recorded which). The source is a man aged 18-69 years in good health. The CDR3 region: CASSLVAWDTSTDTQYF.